Below are 29 T cell receptor beta chains sequenced from a single sample in a study of CD8 T cells in Susac syndrome. RNA, at 0.5 to 1 ug, was reverse transcribed with random hexamers. TCRdb analysed the immunoSEQ multiplex PCR reads with MiXCR anew, one entry per CDR3 protein. The sample has 400,000 to 550,000 distinct CDR3 sequences; more than 70% are singletons. The sequenced sample was CD8+ T cells from PBMCs. The receptors come from a human donor with multiple sclerosis.

The rearrangement joins TRBV27 to TRBJ1-1; D uncertain. The germline gives CDR1 MNHEY, CDR2 SMNVEV (reference sequence). The CDR3 length is 13 residues. With 3 bases removed from V and 7 bases from J, the gap between germline ends came to 12 bases. CDR3 in amino acids: CASSFKQVHEAFF. The CDR3 DNA is TGTGCCAGCAGTTTTAAGCAGGTCCATGAAGCTTTCTTT.

This chain links TRBV4-1 with TRBJ1-1, with D unclear. CDR1 is MGHRA and CDR2 is YSYEKL in the germline V gene. CDR3 size: 12 residues. The germline V and J ends were trimmed by 3 bases and 8 bases, with 10 bases remaining between them. CDR3 region: CASSQSGGEAFF. The CDR3, as DNA: TGCGCCAGCAGCCAGTCAGGTGGGGAAGCTTTCTTT.

V and J are TRBV6-2 or TRBV6-3 and TRBJ2-7; D unclear. The ends were cut back, 0 bases at V and 5 bases at J, with 14 bases in the middle. In germline, CDR1 is MNHEY, CDR2 SVGEGT. The CDR3 extends over 15 amino acids. CDR3 in amino acids: CASSYSDPDVDEQYF. CDR3 DNA sequence: TGTGCCAGCAGTTACTCCGACCCCGACGTGGACGAGCAGTACTTC.

This clonotype has just one count. The chain employs TRBV30 and TRBJ2-2, with D tentatively TRBD1 (6 bases). V shed 1 base and J shed 9 bases, with 12 bases lying between them. Germline V CDR1 and CDR2: GTSNPN, SVGIG (reference sequence). The CDR3 has 13 amino acids. The CDR3 region is CAWSGGRTRELFF. DNA of the CDR3: TGTGCCTGGAGTGGGGGGCGGACCCGGGAGCTGTTTTTT.

The chain employs TRBV7-6 and TRBJ1-1, with TRBD1 as a possible D gene (5 bases). This CDR3 region has 15 residues. V was cut by 5 bases and J by 5 bases, with 18 bases left in between. In germline, CDR1 is SGHVS, CDR2 FNYEAQ. CDR3 coding DNA: TGTGCCAGCAGCCTAGGGACTGCCACGGGGACTGAAGCTTTCTTT. It specifies CASSLGTATGTEAFF.

As concerns this clonotype: One end of the junction varies from germline; a read error may be responsible. The J gene is TRBJ1-2, the V gene TRBV29-1; D gene unclear. The CDR3 has 13 residues. Germline-derived CDR1 and CDR2 are SQVTM and ANQGSEA. The CDR3 DNA reads TGCAGCGTTGAGGATCGGAGGGTATATGGTTACACCTTC. Translated: CSVEDRRVYGYTF.

The chain carries TRBV7-9 and TRBJ2-5; no reliable D call. The germline CDR1 and CDR2 sequences are SEHNR and FQNEAQ (reference sequence). V dropped 3 bases and J dropped 0 bases, with 17 bases sitting between them. The CDR3 has 17 residues. CDR3 protein: CASSLIVELEYQETQYF. The CDR3 nucleotides are TGTGCCAGCAGCTTGATCGTAGAACTTGAATACCAAGAGACCCAGTACTTC.

V usage is TRBV30 and J usage is TRBJ1-1; a weak D match, TRBD1 (5 bases). Between the trimmed V and J ends, which lost 0 bases and 1 base, there was a span of 15 bases. The CDR3 spans 16 residues. The germline V gene has CDR1 GTSNPN and CDR2 SVGIG (reference sequence). In DNA, the CDR3 is TGTGCCTGGAGTGTACTTCAGGAGGGACCGAACACTGAAGCTTTCTTT. Protein: CAWSVLQEGPNTEAFF. The whole variable domain, remainder taken from reference TRBV30 and TRBJ1-1, is SQTIHQWPATLVQPVGSPLSLECTVEGTSNPNLYWYRQAAGRGLQLLFYSVGIGQISSEVPQNLSASRPQDRQFILSSKKLLLSDSGFYLCAWSVLQEGPNTEAFFGQGTRLTVV.

The V call is TRBV3-1, the J call TRBJ1-2; D is perhaps TRBD1 (6 bases). V was shortened by 4 bases and J by 4 bases, with 10 bases between the two germline ends. The germline V gene encodes CDR1 LGHDT and CDR2 YNNKEL (reference sequence). The CDR3 length is 13 residues. The CDR3 protein is CASSLTGFYGYTF. CDR3 sequence (DNA): TGTGCCAGCAGCCTTACAGGGTTCTATGGCTACACCTTC.

The CDR3 DNA follows: TGTGCCAGCAGTCCCGCGAGGGGGACAGCGTTCTATGGCTACACCTTC. Protein product: CASSPARGTAFYGYTF. This rearrangement joins TRBV5-5 to TRBJ1-2; 7 nucleotides align to TRBD1. The CDR3 is 16 amino acids. Germline V gene sequence: CDR1 SGHKS, CDR2 YYEKEE (reference sequence). V trimming: 5 bases; J trimming: 4 bases; junction bases outside the gene matches: 14.

This chain's CDR3 is CASSSPSGGTYNEQFF. The CDR3 region has the DNA TGTGCCAGCAGTTCCCCTAGCGGGGGAACCTACAATGAGCAGTTCTTC. The chain links TRBV12-3 or TRBV12-4 to TRBJ2-1, with 10 bases identical to TRBD2. The CDR3 length is 16 residues. V lost 4 bases to trimming and J lost 2 bases; unmatched junction nucleotides: 5.

This chain connects TRBV5-6 to TRBJ2-1, with 7 bases lining up with TRBD2. Germline V gene data show CDR1 as SGHDT and CDR2 as YYEEEE. V was pared by 3 bases and J by 7 bases, with 4 bases of the junction left unmatched. The CDR3 length is 13 residues. CDR3 protein: CASSSGLPNEQFF. The CDR3 DNA is TGTGCCAGCAGCTCGGGACTACCAAATGAGCAGTTCTTC.

This clonotype has only one observation. In nucleotides, the CDR3 is TGTGCCACCCAGCTCGCGGGGAACACCGGGGAGCTGTTTTTT. Its translation is CATQLAGNTGELFF. This sequence joins TRBV27 and TRBJ2-2; D perhaps matches TRBD2 (5 bases). In germline, CDR1 is MNHEY, CDR2 SMNVEV (reference sequence). V lost 10 bases, J lost 1 base, and 13 bases lay in between. The CDR3 extends over 14 amino acids.

The chain combines TRBV4-1 with TRBJ2-2; D is possibly TRBD2 (6 bases). The CDR3 has 15 residues. The germline CDR1 and CDR2 sequences are MGHRA and YSYEKL. Trimming took off 1 base at V and 6 bases at J, with 12 bases between the two ends. The CDR3 nucleotides are TGCGCCAGCAGCCAAGCTTTTGGGACTCCCGGGGAGCTGTTTTTT. It specifies CASSQAFGTPGELFF.

The V call is TRBV28, the J call TRBJ1-1; 7 bases map to TRBD1. V dropped 6 bases and J dropped 3; count of bases not matched to a gene: 7. Germline-derived CDR1 and CDR2 are MDHEN and SYDVKM. This CDR3 contains 14 residues. The CDR3 DNA reads TGTGCCAGCAGCGACAGGGCCCGTGACACTGAAGCTTTCTTT. Translating it yields CASSDRARDTEAFF. The whole variable domain, remainder taken from reference TRBV28 and TRBJ1-1, is DVKVTQSSRYLVKRTGEKVFLECVQDMDHENMFWYRQDPGLGLRLIYFSYDVKMKEKGDIPEGYSVSREKKERFSLILESASTNQTSMYLCASSDRARDTEAFFGQGTRLTVV.

The V gene is TRBV4-1, the J gene TRBJ2-2; D unclear. V lost 1 base to trimming and J lost 6 bases, with 12 bases between them. CDR3 length equals 15 residues. CDR1 and CDR2 (germline): MGHRA, YSYEKL. CDR3 DNA: TGCGCCAGCAGCCAAGGACCTCCGCCTGCCGGGGAGCTGTTTTTT. Translated, it gives CASSQGPPPAGELFF.

The chain employs TRBV7-9 and TRBJ2-1; D is perhaps TRBD2 (6 bases). V was clipped by 8 bases and J by 4 bases, with 15 bases between them. Per the germline V gene, CDR1 is SEHNR and CDR2 is FQNEAQ (reference sequence). CDR3 size: 14 residues. The CDR3 loop reads CASPGGAHYNEQFF. The CDR3 nucleotides are TGTGCCAGCCCCGGCGGGGCCCATTACAATGAGCAGTTCTTC.

The rearrangement joins TRBV4-1 to TRBJ2-3; no definite D call. Per germline, CDR1 MGHRA and CDR2 YSYEKL. The CDR3 is 14 residues long. V dropped 3 bases and J dropped 6 bases, with 13 bases sitting between them. The DNA of the CDR3 is TGCGCCAGCAGCCAGGATGCCCAGTGGGATACGCAGTATTTT. Protein sequence: CASSQDAQWDTQYF.

CDR3 DNA sequence: TGTGCCAGCAGCGGCGGGGTCTCTGGGGCCAACGTCCTGACTTTC. Its protein product is CASSGGVSGANVLTF. The rearrangement links TRBV7-8 to TRBJ2-6, with D possibly being TRBD2 (6 bases). V was shortened by 5 bases and J by 0 bases, with 8 bases between the two germline ends. Germline V gives CDR1 SGHVS, CDR2 FQNEAQ. The CDR3 is 15 residues long.

This clonotype was found a few times. The chain couples TRBV7-8 to TRBJ2-7, with 7 positions matching TRBD1. The germline gives CDR1 SGHVS, CDR2 FQNEAQ. CDR3 size: 14 residues. Unmatched junction bases numbered 2, after V lost 1 base and J lost 2 bases. In nucleotides, the CDR3 is TGTGCCAGCAGCTTAGTCGGGACAGCCTACGAGCAGTACTTC. Amino acids: CASSLVGTAYEQYF. Supplemented by reference TRBV7-8 and TRBJ2-7, the full variable domain reads GAGVSQSPRYKVAKRGQDVALRCDPISGHVSLFWYQQALGQGPEFLTYFQNEAQLDKSGLPSDRFFAERPEGSVSTLKIQRTQQEDSAVYLCASSLVGTAYEQYFGPGTRLTVT.

The genes are TRBV7-6 and TRBJ2-6, with TRBD1 identical over 9 bases. Trimming at V came to 6 bases and at J to 3 bases, leaving 12 bases not matched to a gene. This CDR3 contains 18 residues. Germline values: CDR1 SGHVS, CDR2 FNYEAQ. The DNA for the CDR3 is TGTGCCAGCAGTTTGGGACTACAGGGGGCGAGTGGGGCCAACGTCCTGACTTTC. It translates to CASSLGLQGASGANVLTF.

This chain uses TRBV29-1 with TRBJ2-3; D is unclear. The CDR3 totals 12 residues. CDR1 is SQVTM and CDR2 is ANQGSEA in the germline V gene. Here the CDR3 reads CVMGSGTDTQYF. The CDR3 DNA reads TGCGTTATGGGGTCAGGCACAGATACGCAGTATTTT.

The chain couples TRBV27 to TRBJ2-7; D is perhaps TRBD2 (5 bases). Deletions cut 8 bases from V and 5 bases from J, with 10 bases between. Germline CDR1 is MNHEY and CDR2 is SMNVEV (reference sequence). The CDR3 runs 11 residues. The DNA for the CDR3 is TGTGCCAGCCGGGGATTCGACGAGCAGTACTTC. Protein sequence: CASRGFDEQYF.

This sequence joins TRBV14 and TRBJ1-1; D ambiguous. The germline V gene has CDR1 SGHDN and CDR2 FVKESK. CDR3 size: 16 residues. V was shortened by 7 bases and J by 5 bases, with 23 bases between the two germline ends. CDR3 loop: CASTPGWYLKRTEAFF. CDR3 DNA sequence: TGTGCCAGCACCCCCGGATGGTATTTAAAGAGGACTGAAGCTTTCTTT.

This chain links TRBV5-5 with TRBJ2-7; D may be TRBD2 (7 bases). This CDR3 has 14 residues. Trimming shortened V by 1 base and J by 3 bases, and 11 bases separated the two germline ends. Germline V gene data show CDR1 as SGHKS and CDR2 as YYEKEE (reference sequence). CDR3 residues: CASSLLGGVYEQYF. In DNA form, the CDR3 reads TGTGCCAGCAGCTTGTTAGGGGGGGTCTACGAGCAGTACTTC.

The chain is built from TRBV7-9 and TRBJ2-7; 11 bases are a match to TRBD1. With 5 bases clipped from V and 3 bases from J, the junction kept 6 bases outside the gene matches. Germline CDR1 reads SEHNR; CDR2 reads FQNEAQ (reference sequence). The CDR3 spans 15 residues. The CDR3 reads CASSQDRGQFYEQYF. CDR3 nucleotide sequence: TGTGCCAGCAGCCAGGACAGGGGGCAATTCTACGAGCAGTACTTC.

V usage is TRBV12-3 or TRBV12-4 and J usage is TRBJ2-7, with D perhaps matching TRBD1 (6 bases). The CDR3 runs 13 residues. V was cut by 6 bases and J by 5 bases, with 14 bases left in between. CDR3 sequence: CASSKTGMDEQYF. As DNA, the CDR3 is TGTGCCAGCAGCAAAACAGGGATGGACGAGCAGTACTTC.

This chain joins TRBV5-1 and TRBJ2-1; D not resolved. V lost 4 bases and J lost 9, with 17 bases in between. Per germline, CDR1 SGHRS and CDR2 YFSETQ. CDR3 length: 14 amino acids. CDR3 DNA: TGCGCCAGCAGCGCCACGACCTTTGATGGTGAGCAGTTCTTC. It is translated as CASSATTFDGEQFF.

The chain recombines TRBV28 with TRBJ1-1, with 9 bases fitting TRBD1. The germline V gene encodes CDR1 MDHEN and CDR2 SYDVKM. Trimming removed 6 bases from V and 2 bases from J; junction bases left unmatched: 7. The CDR3 is made up of 15 amino acids. CDR3 sequence (DNA): TGTGCCAGCAGCCTGGGACAGGGTTTTAACACTGAAGCTTTCTTT. Protein product: CASSLGQGFNTEAFF.